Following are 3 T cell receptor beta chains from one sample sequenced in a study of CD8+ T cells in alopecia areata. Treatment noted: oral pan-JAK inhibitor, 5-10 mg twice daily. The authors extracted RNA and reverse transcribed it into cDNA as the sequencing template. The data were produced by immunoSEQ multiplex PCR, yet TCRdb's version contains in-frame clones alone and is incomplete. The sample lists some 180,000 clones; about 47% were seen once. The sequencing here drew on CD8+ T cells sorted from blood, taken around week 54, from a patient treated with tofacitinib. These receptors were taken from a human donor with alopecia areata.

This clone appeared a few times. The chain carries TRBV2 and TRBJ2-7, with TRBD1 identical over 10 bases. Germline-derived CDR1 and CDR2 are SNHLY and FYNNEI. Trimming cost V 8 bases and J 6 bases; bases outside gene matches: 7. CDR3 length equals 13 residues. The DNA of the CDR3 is TGTGCCAGCGGGGGGACAGGGGAGGTCGAGCAGTACTTC. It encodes CASGGTGEVEQYF.

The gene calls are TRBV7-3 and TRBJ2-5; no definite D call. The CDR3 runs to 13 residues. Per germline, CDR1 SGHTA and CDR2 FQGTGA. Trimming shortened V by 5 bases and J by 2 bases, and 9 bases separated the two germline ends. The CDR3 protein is CASSHEPQETQYF. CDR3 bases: TGTGCCAGCAGCCACGAACCTCAAGAGACCCAGTACTTC.

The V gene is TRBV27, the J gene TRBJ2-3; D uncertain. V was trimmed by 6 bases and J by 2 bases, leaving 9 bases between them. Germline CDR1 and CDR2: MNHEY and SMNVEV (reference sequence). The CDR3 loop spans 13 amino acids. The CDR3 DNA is TGTGCCAGCAGACCCTTAAACACAGATACGCAGTATTTT. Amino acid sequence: CASRPLNTDTQYF.